This T cell receptor beta chain was captured in a study of OX40 agonist ivuxolimab in advanced cancers. Turning to the study itself: Patients received intravenous ivuxolimab every 2 weeks at 0.01 to 10 mg/kg.

The germline V gene encodes CDR1 SGHVS and CDR2 FNYEAQ. CDR3 length: 14 amino acids. V lost 1 base and J lost 4, with 8 bases in between. Assay: immunoSEQ multiplex PCR; the TCRdb copy retains only in-frame clones and omits some. The sample has about 28,000 clones, more than 75% seen once. This TCR was recovered from an adult with an advanced solid tumor such as melanoma, head and neck, liver or kidney cancer. Sequences were derived from CD4+ or CD8+ T cells sorted from blood, sampled in a trial of the OX40 agonist ivuxolimab. The chain links TRBV7-6 to TRBJ1-5, with a possible D match to TRBD1 (5 bases). DNA of the CDR3: TGTGCCAGCAGCTTAGGCGGGGCAAATCAGCCCCAGCATTTT. It translates to CASSLGGANQPQHF. Using reference TRBV7-6 and TRBJ1-5 for the parts outside the CDR3, the full variable domain is GAGVSQSPRYKVTKRGQDVALRCDPISGHVSLYWYRQALGQGPEFLTYFNYEAQQDKSGLPNDRFSAERPEGSISTLTIQRTEQRDSAMYRCASSLGGANQPQHFGDGTRLSIL.